Each of the 3 T cell receptor beta chains below was sequenced from the same sample in a study of T cell responses to AZD1222 COVID-19 vaccine. Some clones are missing from TCRdb's copy, which holds only in-frame ones; the method was immunoSEQ multiplex PCR. The sample comprises over 120,000 clones, around 85% of which are singletons, and about 8% rests with the top ten. Sequencing used peripheral blood, obtained on day 0 of AZD1222 vaccination. These receptors originate from an adult in good health.

The chain employs TRBV20-1 and TRBJ2-5, with D tentatively TRBD1 (7 bases). The germline CDR1 and CDR2 sequences are DFQATT and SNEGSKA (reference sequence). V gave up 6 bases and J gave up 5 bases, with 10 bases separating them. This CDR3 is built from 11 residues. CDR3 bases: TGCAGTGCCAGGGGGAGGGAGACCCAGTACTTC. This gives the protein CSARGRETQYF.

This clone occurred a few times. V and J are TRBV12-3 or TRBV12-4 and TRBJ1-1; TRBD1 matches 8 bases. Trimming took 5 bases from V and 3 from J; bases not matched to a gene: 2. The CDR3 sequence is 13 residues long. The CDR3 sequence is CASSLTGDTEAFF. CDR3 in DNA: TGTGCCAGCAGTCTGACAGGGGACACTGAAGCTTTCTTT.

The CDR3 DNA reads as TGTGCCAGCAGCGGGGCCCTCGTCGTGGCCTACGAGCAGTACTTC. Its protein product is CASSGALVVAYEQYF. The chain links TRBV11-2 to TRBJ2-7; a possible D gene is TRBD1 (5 bases). From germline, CDR1 is SGHAT and CDR2 FQNNGV. The ends were cut back, 5 bases at V and 2 bases at J, with 16 bases in the middle. The CDR3 sequence is 15 residues long.